These T cell receptor beta chains were read from a single sample in a study of blood T cell repertoires in COVID-19. This table comes from immunoSEQ multiplex PCR, and its TCRdb copy is limited to in-frame clones, with some not included. The sample gives some 380,000 clones, 90% of which show up once; about 6.8% is in the top ten. What was sequenced was peripheral blood. The receptors come from a man between 18 and 35 years old with active or convalescent COVID-19. CDR3s include the opening cysteine and the closing phenylalanine or tryptophan. The D gene is left open where the match is weak. Rows may omit the clone size; those that give it use once, few, many or a size class.

V	D	size	J	DNA	CDR3
TRBV6-7	TRBD2	.	TRBJ2-1	TGTGCCAGCAGTCAGACGGGACTAGCGGCATACAATGAGCAGTTCTTC	CASSQTGLAAYNEQFF
TRBV19	TRBD2	.	TRBJ2-1	TGTGCCAGTAGGGAGCGGGGCTACAATGAGCAGTTCTTC	CASRERGYNEQFF
TRBV21-1	.	.	TRBJ1-3	TGTGCCAGCGACCTGACAGGGTTTGGAAACACCATATATTTT	CASDLTGFGNTIYF
TRBV12-3/TRBV12-4	.	few	TRBJ1-2	TGTGCCAGCAGTTTTGGACTGACCTATGGCTACACCTTC	CASSFGLTYGYTF
TRBV7-3	TRBD1	.	TRBJ2-6	TGTGCCAGCAGCGCGGGACAGGGCACTGGGGCCAACGTCCTGACTTTC	CASSAGQGTGANVLTF
TRBV5-5	.	.	TRBJ1-1	TGTGCCAGCAGCCCGGTAAGAGGGTCGGGTATCACTGAAGCTTTCTTT	CASSPVRGSGITEAFF
TRBV27	.	.	TRBJ1-4	TGTGCCAGCAGTGGACTTAAAACCACTTATGAAAAACTGTTTTTT	CASSGLKTTYEKLFF
TRBV6-5	.	.	TRBJ2-7	TGTGCCAGCAGGACGACTAGATGGGGCTCCTACGAGCAGTACTTC	CASRTTRWGSYEQYF
TRBV5-6	TRBD1	.	TRBJ1-1	TGTGCCAGCAGCTTGAGGGACAGGGGGAACACTGAAGCTTTCTTT	CASSLRDRGNTEAFF
TRBV2	TRBD1	.	TRBJ1-5	TGTGCCAGCAGTGGACAGGGGGCAAGCAATCAGCCCCAGCATTTT	CASSGQGASNQPQHF
TRBV6-5	TRBD1	once	TRBJ1-2	TGTGCCAGCAGAACGTCTACAGGGGGCTATGGCTACACCTTC	CASRTSTGGYGYTF
TRBV19	.	.	TRBJ1-5	TGTGCCACTGGGGAGCGGGGCAGCAATCAGCCCCAGCATTTT	CATGERGSNQPQHF
TRBV11-2	.	once	TRBJ2-7	TGTGCCAGCAGCTTGCGGGACTCCTACGAGCAGTACTTC	CASSLRDSYEQYF
TRBV14	TRBD1	few	TRBJ2-2	TGTGCCAGCAGCCAAGTCCCCTTGACAGGGCCCTCACCGTCAGGGCTGTTTTTT	CASSQVPLTGPSPSGLFF
TRBV5-1	.	.	TRBJ2-2	TGCGCCAGCAGCTTGAAGGCGGGGCCCAACACCGGGGAGCTGTTTTTT	CASSLKAGPNTGELFF
TRBV29-1	TRBD1	.	TRBJ1-1	TGCAGCGTTGAGGGGGACAGGGTGGCTTTCTTT	CSVEGDRVAFF
TRBV5-5	TRBD2	.	TRBJ2-7	TGTGCCAGCAGCTTGGCCTGGCTAGCGGGGGACGAGCAGTACTTC	CASSLAWLAGDEQYF
TRBV5-6	.	.	TRBJ1-5	TGTGCCAGCAGCCGGCGCGGGGGACTCGGCAATCAGCCCCAGCATTTT	CASSRRGGLGNQPQHF
TRBV30	TRBD1	.	TRBJ2-5	TGTGCCTGGGGACAGGGGGTCTCGGAGACCCAGTACTTC	CAWGQGVSETQYF
TRBV6-5	TRBD1	.	TRBJ1-2	TGTGCCAGCAGTAGGGACAGGGGGCATGGCTACACCTTC	CASSRDRGHGYTF
TRBV7-2	.	.	TRBJ1-5	TGTGCCAGCAGCTTAGGTGGCAGAACCGATCAGCCCCAGCATTTT	CASSLGGRTDQPQHF
TRBV18	TRBD1	.	TRBJ1-2	TGTGCCAGCTCACCAGTGAGGGACAGGGCTAACTATGGCTACACCTTC	CASSPVRDRANYGYTF
TRBV2	TRBD1	.	TRBJ1-3	TGTGCCAGCAGTGTATCCCAGGGGGTTATCTCTGGAAACACCATATATTTT	CASSVSQGVISGNTIYF
TRBV4-2	TRBD1	few	TRBJ1-2	TGTGCCAGCAGCCAATGGAACAGGGGAGATGGCTACACCTTC	CASSQWNRGDGYTF
TRBV4-3	.	few	TRBJ1-6	TGCGCCAGCAGCCAGGGCTCCCTTGGTTATTCACCCCTCCACTTT	CASSQGSLGYSPLHF
TRBV28	.	.	TRBJ2-1	TGTGCCAGCAGTTTGCGTGGGGGAGGTGGGAATGAGCAGTTCTTC	CASSLRGGGGNEQFF
TRBV28	.	.	TRBJ1-1	TGTGCCAGCAGTTCAGAGTACAGGAACGCTTTCTTT	CASSSEYRNAFF
TRBV28	TRBD1	.	TRBJ2-4	TGTGCCAGCAGTTCGGGACAGCTCCACATTCAGTACTTC	CASSSGQLHIQYF
TRBV6-5	TRBD1	.	TRBJ2-2	TGTGCCATCTTGGGACAGGGGATCGGGGAGCTGTTTTTT	CAILGQGIGELFF
TRBV4-3	.	.	TRBJ1-4	TGCGCCAGCAGCCAAAGACGGACTGCAACTAATGAAAAACTGTTTTTT	CASSQRRTATNEKLFF
TRBV15	.	.	TRBJ1-3	TGTGCCACCAGCTTAAGAGTTCCTGGAAACACCATATATTTT	CATSLRVPGNTIYF
TRBV5-4	.	few	TRBJ1-6	TGTGCCAGCAGAGCGGGGGGGATGGATAATTCACCCCTCCACTTT	CASRAGGMDNSPLHF
TRBV19	TRBD1	.	TRBJ1-4	TGTGCCAGTCAGAGGCAACGGGACAGCGGGGAAAAACTGTTTTTT	CASQRQRDSGEKLFF
TRBV28	.	.	TRBJ2-3	TGTGCCAGCAGTTTCGACTTCGGCGGGGGCACAGATACGCAGTATTTT	CASSFDFGGGTDTQYF
TRBV30	TRBD2	few	TRBJ2-7	TGTGCCTGGAGCGGGGGGACGGAATTCGAGCAGTACTTC	CAWSGGTEFEQYF
TRBV27	.	.	TRBJ2-5	TGTGCCAGCAGTTTATTCTGGGGACATGAACTACAAGAGACCCAGTACTTC	CASSLFWGHELQETQYF
TRBV18	.	.	TRBJ2-3	TGTGCCAGCTCACTAAATATAGACACAGATACGCAGTATTTT	CASSLNIDTDTQYF
TRBV30	.	.	TRBJ1-4	TGTGCCCTGGACGGGAGACCTAATGAAAAACTGTTTTTT	CALDGRPNEKLFF
TRBV19	.	.	TRBJ1-1	TGTGCCAGTAGTATAGGTAACAGAGGGACTGAAGCTTTCTTT	CASSIGNRGTEAFF
TRBV11-2	TRBD1	.	TRBJ2-7	TGTGCCAGCAGCTCAAGACCCGGGACAGGGGCGCCCTACGAGCAGTACTTC	CASSSRPGTGAPYEQYF
TRBV6-2/TRBV6-3	TRBD1	few	TRBJ1-2	TGTGCCAGCAGCCCTTCCCGGACAGGGTTACGTTATGGCTACACCTTC	CASSPSRTGLRYGYTF
TRBV9	TRBD2	.	TRBJ2-7	TGTGCCAGCAGCACGACTAGCGGGAGTTTGCGCGAGCAGTACTTC	CASSTTSGSLREQYF
TRBV4-3	TRBD2	.	TRBJ2-7	TGCGCCAGCAGCCAAGACGAGGGACTAGCGGGCGAGCAGTACTTC	CASSQDEGLAGEQYF
TRBV6-4	.	.	TRBJ2-1	TGTGCCAGCAGTGACTATCAGGGAAATGAGCAGTTCTTC	CASSDYQGNEQFF
TRBV28	TRBD2	.	TRBJ2-1	TGTGCCAGCAGTTTCAGTAGCGGGAGTGGCAATGAGCAGTTCTTC	CASSFSSGSGNEQFF
TRBV7-2	.	.	TRBJ1-3	TGTGCCAGCAGCTTAGGAGACAGTGGAAACACCATATATTTT	CASSLGDSGNTIYF
TRBV21-1	.	.	TRBJ2-7	TGTGCCCCCCGACTAGCGGGCCCCTACGAGCAGTACTTC	CAPRLAGPYEQYF
TRBV18	TRBD1	.	TRBJ1-4	TGTGCCAGCTCACGGGACAGGGGGCCTGAAAAACTGTTTTTT	CASSRDRGPEKLFF
TRBV20-1	.	.	TRBJ1-1	TGCAGTGCTAGTCGACTCCTTAAGAACACTGAAGCTTTCTTT	CSASRLLKNTEAFF
TRBV9	.	.	TRBJ2-5	TGTGCCAGCAGCGTAGGGTTTTGGAAAGTTGGGGGCCAATTGACCCAGTACTTC	CASSVGFWKVGGQLTQYF
TRBV28	.	once	TRBJ1-5	TGTGCCAGCAGATTGCCGGCAGGTAGCAATCAGCCCCAGCATTTT	CASRLPAGSNQPQHF